These 22 T cell receptor beta chains were sequenced from one sample in a study of technical replicates of blood from a few donors. Some clones are missing from TCRdb's copy, which holds only in-frame ones; the method was immunoSEQ multiplex PCR. The table has approximately 69,000 clones, around 90% seen once. Sequences were obtained from PBMCs. All receptors come from a human donor in good health. Some clones in this sample may be carry-over from other donors' samples.

The rearrangement uses TRBV7-9 and TRBJ1-1; 7 bases line up with TRBD1. The CDR3 covers 15 residues. Losses at the gene ends were 1 base for V and 8 bases for J; bases not matched to a gene: 10. From germline, CDR1 is SEHNR and CDR2 FQNEAQ (reference sequence). The CDR3 sequence: CASSLETGIFSEAFF. CDR3 sequence (DNA): TGTGCCAGCAGCTTAGAGACAGGGATCTTTTCGGAAGCTTTCTTT.

This chain connects TRBV11-2 to TRBJ2-7; D is possibly TRBD1 (5 bases). Trimming removed 3 bases at V and 2 bases at J, with 11 bases between. The CDR3 is made up of 14 amino acids. Germline CDR1 SGHAT, CDR2 FQNNGV. CDR3 bases: TGTGCCAGCAGCTTCTTTCAGGGCACCTACGAGCAGTACTTC. Translated, it gives CASSFFQGTYEQYF.

J is TRBJ2-1 and V is TRBV11-3; no reliable D call. V was shortened by 5 bases and J by 9 bases, with 14 bases between the two germline ends. Germline values: CDR1 SGHNT, CDR2 YENEEA. There are 13 residues in the CDR3. The CDR3 coding sequence is TGTGCCAGCAGCGGCAACAGTGGTAGTGAGCAGTTCTTC. It is translated as CASSGNSGSEQFF.

The gene calls are TRBV5-1 and TRBJ2-3; 7 bases are shared with TRBD1. In germline, CDR1 is SGHRS, CDR2 YFSETQ. J was trimmed by 5 bases and V by 4 bases; bases with no gene match: 7. The CDR3 runs to 14 residues. For the CDR3, the DNA is TGCGCCAGCAGCCTGGGGACAGTGGGAGATACGCAGTATTTT. Protein sequence: CASSLGTVGDTQYF.

The chain recombines TRBV10-3 with TRBJ2-1; 16 nucleotides line up with TRBD2. V was clipped by 4 bases and J by 8 bases; unmatched bases: 5. CDR3 length: 16 residues. Germline V gives CDR1 ENHRY, CDR2 SYGVKD. Here the CDR3 reads CAISGGLAGGKDEQFF. CDR3 nucleotide sequence: TGTGCCATCAGTGGGGGACTAGCGGGAGGGAAGGATGAGCAGTTCTTC.

The CDR3 region has the DNA TGCGCCAGCAGCTTGTTCGCAGGTCAAGATACGCAGTATTTT. It specifies CASSLFAGQDTQYF. The rearrangement links TRBV5-1 to TRBJ2-3, with D unclear. Trimming shortened V by 1 base and J by 5 bases, and 11 bases separated the two germline ends. This CDR3 spans 14 amino acids. Germline V gives CDR1 SGHRS, CDR2 YFSETQ.

This sequence joins TRBV7-2 and TRBJ2-7; D might be TRBD2 (6 bases). Trimming pared 4 bases from V and 0 bases from J, leaving 13 bases between. The germline V gene encodes CDR1 SGHTA and CDR2 FQGNSA. CDR3 length: 15 residues. The DNA for the CDR3 is TGTGCCAGCAGCTCACAAGGAGGGATCTCCTACGAGCAGTACTTC. Translating it yields CASSSQGGISYEQYF.

This chain links TRBV29-1 with TRBJ2-7; 13 bases are a match to TRBD2. The CDR3 extends over 14 amino acids. Germline V gene data show CDR1 as SQVTM and CDR2 as ANQGSEA. V shed 3 bases, J shed 3 bases, and the junction held 2 bases outside the gene matches. CDR3 sequence reads: CSVETSGGSYEQYF. As DNA, the CDR3 is TGCAGCGTTGAGACTAGCGGGGGGAGCTACGAGCAGTACTTC.

This clone was found a few times. V and J are TRBV2 and TRBJ2-1; D unclear. Germline V gene sequence: CDR1 SNHLY, CDR2 FYNNEI. CDR3 length: 15 amino acids. V shed 5 bases and J shed 1 base, with 12 bases lying between them. In DNA form, the CDR3 reads TGTGCCAGCAGTTTTCCTATCCAATCCTACAATGAGCAGTTCTTC. This translates into CASSFPIQSYNEQFF.

This chain links TRBV11-3 with TRBJ2-5; 9 bases are a match to TRBD1. CDR1 is SGHNT and CDR2 is YENEEA in the germline V gene. The CDR3 length is 16 residues. V was pared by 5 bases and J by 1 base, with 8 bases of the junction left unmatched. The chain's CDR3 is CASSRGTGSGQETQYF. DNA of the CDR3: TGTGCCAGCAGCCGAGGGACAGGGTCGGGCCAAGAGACCCAGTACTTC. The full variable domain, completed using reference TRBV11-3 and TRBJ2-5, is EAGVVQSPRYKIIEKKQPVAFWCNPISGHNTLYWYLQNLGQGPELLIRYENEEAVDDSQLPKDRFSAERLKGVDSTLKIQPAELGDSAVYLCASSRGTGSGQETQYFGPGTRLLVL.

The chain recombines TRBV30 with TRBJ2-7, with D tentatively TRBD1 (5 bases). With 1 base removed from V and 2 bases from J, the gap between germline ends came to 12 bases. This CDR3 has 14 amino acids. Germline CDR1 and CDR2: GTSNPN and SVGIG (reference sequence). DNA of the CDR3: TGTGCCTGGAGTGGGGAAGCAGGGACCTACGAGCAGTACTTC. This gives the protein CAWSGEAGTYEQYF.

This chain connects TRBV18 to TRBJ2-3, with TRBD2 matching over 7 bases. This CDR3 contains 16 residues. Germline CDR1 KGHSH, CDR2 LQKENI. V gave up 0 bases and J gave up 0 bases; unmatched junction bases: 3. CDR3 coding DNA: TGTGCCAGCTCACCACCTTGGGGGGGAAGCACAGATACGCAGTATTTT. Protein sequence: CASSPPWGGSTDTQYF.

The chain employs TRBV11-2 and TRBJ2-5; D is possibly TRBD1 (5 bases). This CDR3 has 15 residues. From germline, CDR1 is SGHAT and CDR2 FQNNGV. V lost 6 bases and J lost 1, with 15 bases in between. Written as DNA, the CDR3 is TGTGCCAGCAGATCGGTAGGGGCTGTCCAAGAGACCCAGTACTTC. Amino acids: CASRSVGAVQETQYF.

This chain links TRBV2 with TRBJ1-6; D uncertain. The CDR3 length is 12 residues. V was clipped by 7 bases and J by 10 bases, with 11 bases between them. The germline V gene has CDR1 SNHLY and CDR2 FYNNEI. The CDR3, as DNA: TGTGCCAGCACCCCCTTTCGGTCACCCCTCCACTTT. Its translation is CASTPFRSPLHF.

The V and J genes are TRBV7-8 and TRBJ1-4, with 7 nucleotides matching TRBD1. The CDR3 sequence is 15 residues long. With V trimmed by 2 bases and J by 7 bases, 7 bases remained unmatched. Germline CDR1 is SGHVS and CDR2 is FQNEAQ. In nucleotides, the CDR3 is TGTGCCAGCAGCTTACAGACAGGGCAAGGTGAAAAACTGTTTTTT. Amino acids: CASSLQTGQGEKLFF.

The chain employs TRBV13 and TRBJ1-1; a possible D gene is TRBD1 (5 bases). From germline, CDR1 is PRHDT and CDR2 FYEKMQ (reference sequence). The CDR3 runs 13 residues. Trimming took 7 bases from V and 7 from J, leaving 16 bases between them. CDR3 coding DNA: TGTGCCAGCAAGGCCGGGGGTATGGTTGAAGCTTTCTTT. This sequence encodes CASKAGGMVEAFF.

The gene calls are TRBV5-6 and TRBJ1-4; D is possibly TRBD1 (5 bases). The CDR3 runs to 15 residues. Trimming removed 0 bases at V and 4 bases at J, with 10 bases between. The germline V gene encodes CDR1 SGHDT and CDR2 YYEEEE. CDR3: CASSLEGRINEKLFF. The CDR3 nucleotides read TGTGCCAGCAGCTTGGAGGGGAGGATTAATGAAAAACTGTTTTTT.

The chain couples TRBV11-3 to TRBJ2-5; 8 bases are shared with TRBD2. The CDR3 consists of 15 residues. The V and J ends lost 1 base and 2 bases, in that order; junction bases with no gene match: 3. The V gene's germline CDR1 is SGHNT and CDR2 YENEEA. The CDR3 protein is CASSLGRGGQETQYF. The DNA for the CDR3 is TGTGCCAGCAGCTTAGGACGGGGGGGACAAGAGACCCAGTACTTC.

The J gene is TRBJ2-7, the V gene TRBV7-8, with D perhaps TRBD2 (5 bases). The V gene lost 5 bases and the J gene lost 2 bases, with 10 bases spanning the gap. This CDR3 region has 13 residues. Germline CDR1 is SGHVS and CDR2 is FQNEAQ. CDR3 bases: TGTGCCAGCAGCGCGGGCATTGCCTACGAGCAGTACTTC. This sequence encodes CASSAGIAYEQYF.

The chain links TRBV9 to TRBJ2-2; 10 positions agree with TRBD2. V lost 0 bases to trimming and J lost 0 bases; unmatched junction nucleotides: 8. The CDR3 spans 19 residues. Germline CDR1 and CDR2: SGDLS and YYNGEE. The CDR3 region is CASSVGILAGPTNTGELFF. The DNA of the CDR3 is TGTGCCAGCAGCGTAGGTATACTAGCGGGACCAACGAACACCGGGGAGCTGTTTTTT.

This chain joins TRBV7-2 and TRBJ2-2; D possibly corresponds to TRBD1 (6 bases). V was shortened by 4 bases and J by 1 base, with 10 bases between the two germline ends. This CDR3 contains 15 residues. CDR1 SGHTA and CDR2 FQGNSA come from the germline V gene. CDR3 residues: CASSWGHQNTGELFF. The CDR3 DNA reads TGTGCCAGCAGCTGGGGACACCAGAACACCGGGGAGCTGTTTTTT.

The genes are TRBV4-3 and TRBJ2-7; perhaps TRBD1 as D (5 bases). Germline V CDR1 and CDR2: LGHNA, YSLEER. The CDR3 is made up of 15 amino acids. V was cut by 0 bases and J by 7 bases, with 16 bases left in between. The CDR3: CASSQDRAKGLEQYF. Written as DNA, the CDR3 is TGCGCCAGCAGCCAAGATCGGGCTAAGGGGTTGGAGCAGTACTTC.